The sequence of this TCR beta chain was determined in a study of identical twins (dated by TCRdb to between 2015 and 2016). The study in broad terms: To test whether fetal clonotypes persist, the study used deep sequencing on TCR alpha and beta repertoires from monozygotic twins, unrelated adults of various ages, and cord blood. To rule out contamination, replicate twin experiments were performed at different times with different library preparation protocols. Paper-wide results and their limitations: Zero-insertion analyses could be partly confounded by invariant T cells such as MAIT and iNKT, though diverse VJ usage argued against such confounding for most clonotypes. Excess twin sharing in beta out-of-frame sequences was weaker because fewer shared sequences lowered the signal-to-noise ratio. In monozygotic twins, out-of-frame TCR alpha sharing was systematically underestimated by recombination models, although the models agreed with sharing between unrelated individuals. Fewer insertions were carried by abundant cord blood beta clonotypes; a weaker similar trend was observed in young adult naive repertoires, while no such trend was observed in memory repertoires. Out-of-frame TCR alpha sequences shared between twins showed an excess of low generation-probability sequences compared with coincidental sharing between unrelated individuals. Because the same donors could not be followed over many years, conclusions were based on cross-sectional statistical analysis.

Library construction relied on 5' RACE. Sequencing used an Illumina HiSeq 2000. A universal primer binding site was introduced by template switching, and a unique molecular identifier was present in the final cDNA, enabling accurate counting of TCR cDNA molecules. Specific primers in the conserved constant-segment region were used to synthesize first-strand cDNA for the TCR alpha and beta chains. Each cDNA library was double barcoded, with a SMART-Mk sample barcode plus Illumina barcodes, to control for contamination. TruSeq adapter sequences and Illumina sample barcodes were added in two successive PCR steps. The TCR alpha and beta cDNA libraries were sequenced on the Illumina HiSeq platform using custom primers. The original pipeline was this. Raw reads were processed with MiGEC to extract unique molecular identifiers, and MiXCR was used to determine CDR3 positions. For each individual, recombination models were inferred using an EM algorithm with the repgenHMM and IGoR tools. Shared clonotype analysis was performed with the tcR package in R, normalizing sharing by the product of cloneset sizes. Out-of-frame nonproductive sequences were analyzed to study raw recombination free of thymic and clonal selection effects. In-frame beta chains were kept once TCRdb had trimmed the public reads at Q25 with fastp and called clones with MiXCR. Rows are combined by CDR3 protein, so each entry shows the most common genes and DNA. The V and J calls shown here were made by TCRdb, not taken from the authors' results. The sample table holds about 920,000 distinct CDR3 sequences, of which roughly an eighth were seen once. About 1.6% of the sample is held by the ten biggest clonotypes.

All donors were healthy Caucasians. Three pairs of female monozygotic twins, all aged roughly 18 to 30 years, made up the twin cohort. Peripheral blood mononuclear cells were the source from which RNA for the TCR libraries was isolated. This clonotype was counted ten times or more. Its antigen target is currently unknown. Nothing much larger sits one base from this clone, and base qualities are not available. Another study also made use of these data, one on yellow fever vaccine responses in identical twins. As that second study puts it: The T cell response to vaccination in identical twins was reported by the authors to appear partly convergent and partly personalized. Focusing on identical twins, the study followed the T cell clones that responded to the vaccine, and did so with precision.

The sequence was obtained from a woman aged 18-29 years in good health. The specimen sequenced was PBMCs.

The nucleotides are TGTGCCAGCAGTTTCCTTACGGGAGGGTCTGCAGAGACCCAGTACTTC. This yields the protein CASSFLTGGSAETQYF. Rearrangement joined TRBV12-3 or TRBV12-4 to TRBJ2-5, with 8 bases matching TRBD2. The germline V and J ends show losses of 3 bases and 4 bases respectively, and no gene match explains 10 bases of the junction. The CDR3 sequence holds 16 residues, the cysteine and phenylalanine included. The kept DNA is CDR3 alone, 48 bases in frame from the first base.